These 3 T cell receptor beta chains were all obtained from the same sample, sequenced in a study of T cell repertoires in cytomegalovirus infection. TCRdb passed the reads through MiXCR, listing each CDR3 protein once. The table includes about 530,000 distinct CDR3 sequences, around 27% detected once. Source material: PBMCs. Receptors were obtained from a human donor in good health (CMV status not recorded). Some clones in this sample may be carry-over from other donors' samples.

The sample holds many counts of this clonotype. The gene calls are TRBV19 and TRBJ2-2; 11 bases are shared with TRBD2. Trimming took 5 bases from V and 0 from J; bases not matched to a gene: 8. The CDR3 sequence is 18 residues long. CDR1 and CDR2 from the germline V gene are LNHDA and SQIVND (reference sequence). The CDR3 coding sequence is TGTGCCAGTAGTGCATCATTAGCGGGAGGGCCGAACACCGGGGAGCTGTTTTTT. The encoded protein is CASSASLAGGPNTGELFF.

This clonotype was detected ten times or more. The chain employs TRBV12-3 or TRBV12-4 and TRBJ1-3; D possibly corresponds to TRBD1 (5 bases). CDR3 length: 15 residues. Trimming stripped 3 bases from V and 4 bases from J, with 13 bases between. The CDR3 spells CASSFGTTSGNTIYF. In DNA form, the CDR3 reads TGTGCCAGCAGTTTTGGGACGACTTCAGGAAACACCATATATTTT.

This clonotype came up a few times. V gene TRBV12-3 or TRBV12-4 combines with J gene TRBJ1-1, with D maybe TRBD1 (5 bases). This CDR3 has 17 amino acids. V lost 3 bases and J lost 4, with 21 bases in between. The CDR3 here is CASSLAGLLAGPTEAFF. The CDR3 DNA reads TGTGCCAGCAGTTTGGCGGGCCTTTTGGCAGGGCCCACTGAAGCTTTCTTT.